The 18 T cell receptor beta chains presented below share a single source sample, sequenced in a study of blood T cells in healthy people across ages. The use of a sample-barcoded 5' primer and a J-beta primer mix characterized a second PCR of roughly 6 to 11 cycles. Using its own MiXCR run on the 5' RACE reads, TCRdb lists one record per CDR3 protein. The sample lists about 1.1 million distinct CDR3 sequences; more than 30% were seen once. Specimen: blood. The receptors derive from a man between 18 and 35 years old in good health.

The chain carries TRBV7-2 and TRBJ2-1, with TRBD2 as a possible D gene (6 bases). From germline, CDR1 is SGHTA and CDR2 FQGNSA. V dropped 5 bases and J dropped 6 bases, with 23 bases sitting between them. The CDR3 loop spans 17 amino acids. CDR3 protein: CASSRRGGRIPFNEQFF. The CDR3 bases are TGTGCCAGCAGCCGTCGGGGAGGCCGCATACCGTTCAATGAGCAGTTCTTC.

The gene calls are TRBV29-1 and TRBJ2-5; D gene uncertain. V lost 7 bases to trimming and J lost 1 base, with 10 bases between them. Germline V gives CDR1 SQVTM, CDR2 ANQGSEA. The CDR3 covers 12 residues. The CDR3 nucleotides read TGCAGCGCGAGTTCGCCCCAAGAGACCCAGTACTTC. It is translated as CSASSPQETQYF. Combining the CDR3 with reference TRBV29-1 and TRBJ2-5 gives the whole variable domain SAVISQKPSRDICQRGTSLTIQCQVDSQVTMMFWYRQQPGQSLTLIATANQGSEATYESGFVIDKFPISRPNLTFSTLTVSNMSPEDSSIYLCSASSPQETQYFGPGTRLLVL.

This chain uses TRBV6-6 with TRBJ1-2; no clear D. The CDR3 contains 10 residues. Germline lookup yields CDR1 MNHNY and CDR2 SVGAGI (reference sequence). Trimming left V 6 bases short and J 8 bases short, with 7 bases between. As DNA, the CDR3 is TGTGCCAGCAGCCGACTCGGCTACACCTTC. This gives the protein CASSRLGYTF.

This chain links TRBV5-1 with TRBJ2-1, with D uncertain. The germline V gene encodes CDR1 SGHRS and CDR2 YFSETQ. With 0 bases removed from V and 4 bases from J, the gap between germline ends came to 8 bases. The CDR3 is made up of 14 amino acids. The CDR3 here is CASSLDLQYNEQFF. The CDR3 DNA is TGCGCCAGCAGCTTGGATTTACAGTACAATGAGCAGTTCTTC.

The count of this clonotype is one. V and J are TRBV27 and TRBJ1-1; D possibly corresponds to TRBD1 (5 bases). This CDR3 contains 13 residues. Between the trimmed V and J ends, which lost 0 bases and 7 bases, there was a span of 9 bases. Germline V lookup: CDR1 MNHEY, CDR2 SMNVEV (reference sequence). The CDR3 bases are TGTGCCAGCAGTTTATCGATAGGGGTTGAAGCTTTCTTT. It translates to CASSLSIGVEAFF.

The chain is built from TRBV5-1 and TRBJ2-3, with D unclear. The CDR3 consists of 17 residues. Germline V gene data show CDR1 as SGHRS and CDR2 as YFSETQ. The ends were cut back, 0 bases at V and 2 bases at J, with 16 bases in the middle. In DNA form, the CDR3 reads TGCGCCAGCAGCTTGGAGTTGAGCAGCCTACACACAGATACGCAGTATTTT. Residues: CASSLELSSLHTDTQYF.

The chain combines TRBV24-1 with TRBJ1-2; D perhaps matches TRBD1 (5 bases). The CDR3 covers 13 residues. CDR1 and CDR2 (germline): KGHDR, SFDVKD. V was shortened by 4 bases and J by 2 bases, with 7 bases between the two germline ends. CDR3 protein: CATSDTGNYGYTF. CDR3 bases: TGTGCCACCAGTGACACAGGAAACTATGGCTACACCTTC.

This chain joins TRBV29-1 and TRBJ2-7; D uncertain. The tail of the sequence fits TRBJ2-5 better, so the J call may be wrong. CDR1 SQVTM and CDR2 ANQGSEA come from the germline V gene. The CDR3 has 11 residues. The CDR3 DNA reads TGCAGCGTTGAAGCGGAGAGGACCCAGTACTTC. It translates to CSVEAERTQYF.

The chain combines TRBV9 with TRBJ2-5; a weak D match, TRBD1 (6 bases). The CDR3 spans 13 residues. The germline V and J ends were trimmed by 1 base and 11 bases, with 15 bases remaining between them. The V gene's germline CDR1 is SGDLS and CDR2 YYNGEE. The CDR3 reads CASSVSNREEQYF. CDR3 sequence (DNA): TGTGCCAGCAGCGTATCTAACAGGGAAGAGCAGTACTTC.

This clonotype came up once. The CDR3 loop reads CSARAGTREGYTF. In DNA, the CDR3 is TGCAGTGCTAGAGCGGGGACAAGGGAAGGCTACACCTTC. The chain couples TRBV20-1 to TRBJ1-2; D is possibly TRBD1 (6 bases). The CDR3 consists of 13 residues. V lost 1 base, J lost 8 bases, and 14 bases lay in between. The germline V gene has CDR1 DFQATT and CDR2 SNEGSKA (reference sequence).

The chain recombines TRBV20-1 with TRBJ2-5; D is undetermined. Deletions cut 2 bases from V and 3 bases from J, with 22 bases between. This CDR3 region has 17 residues. Germline-derived CDR1 and CDR2 are DFQATT and SNEGSKA (reference sequence). CDR3 DNA: TGCAGTGCTAGACCACCCGAGGTGGTCGCCTCCAAAGAGACCCAGTACTTC. Protein: CSARPPEVVASKETQYF.

In the case of this clonotype: A single base separates this from a much larger clone, so it may be a read error. The chain couples TRBV20-1 to TRBJ2-3; D call uncertain. Deletions cut 6 bases from V and 6 bases from J, with 13 bases between. This CDR3 spans 12 amino acids. Germline V CDR1 and CDR2: DFQATT, SNEGSKA (reference sequence). The CDR3 protein is CSAPSQADTQYF. The DNA for the CDR3 is TGCAGTGCACCGAGCCAGGCGGATACGCAGTATTTT.

This clonotype was counted only a few times. The chain employs TRBV12-3 or TRBV12-4 and TRBJ2-7, with D maybe TRBD1 (6 bases). With 3 bases removed from V and 3 bases from J, the gap between germline ends came to 18 bases. The CDR3 covers 16 residues. This CDR3 is CASSFRFLDSNYEQYF. CDR3 nucleotides: TGTGCCAGCAGTTTCCGGTTCCTGGACAGTAACTACGAGCAGTACTTC.

Only a few counts were recorded for this clonotype. The chain recombines TRBV4-2 with TRBJ2-3; no clear D. Germline CDR1 is LGHNA and CDR2 is YNFKEQ. The CDR3 length is 16 residues. V lost 0 bases to trimming and J lost 0 bases, with 10 bases between them. The CDR3 spells CASSQDWAVSTDTQYF. The CDR3 DNA reads TGTGCCAGCAGCCAAGATTGGGCAGTCAGCACAGATACGCAGTATTTT.

The chain links TRBV20-1 to TRBJ1-5; TRBD1 aligns across 9 bases. CDR1 DFQATT and CDR2 SNEGSKA come from the germline V gene (reference sequence). The CDR3 runs 17 residues. V lost 5 bases and J lost 0; bases outside the gene matches: 11. CDR3: CSAVQQGARPSNQPQHF. The CDR3 DNA reads TGCAGTGCTGTCCAACAGGGGGCGAGGCCTAGCAATCAGCCCCAGCATTTT.

This clonotype was seen ten or more times. The gene calls are TRBV28 and TRBJ1-2, with TRBD1 matching 8 bases. The CDR3 runs 17 residues. With V trimmed by 1 base and J by 0 bases, 7 bases remained unmatched. Germline V gene lookup returns CDR1 MDHEN and CDR2 SYDVKM. The CDR3 nucleotides are TGTGCCAGCAGTTTATACCCACTGGACAGGGCTAACTATGGCTACACCTTC. It yields the protein CASSLYPLDRANYGYTF.

The chain combines TRBV6-4 with TRBJ2-3, with unresolved D. With 0 bases removed from V and 8 bases from J, the gap between germline ends came to 9 bases. The CDR3 sequence is 13 residues long. The V gene's germline CDR1 is MRHNA and CDR2 SNTAGT. The CDR3 DNA follows: TGTGCCAGCAGTGACTCCCCAGGTTTTACGCAGTATTTT. Protein sequence: CASSDSPGFTQYF.

This clonotype was seen a handful of times. The chain carries TRBV12-3 or TRBV12-4 and TRBJ2-4; D possibly corresponds to TRBD2 (5 bases). The CDR3 length is 14 residues. V was clipped by 6 bases and J by 2 bases, with 11 bases between them. CDR3 in amino acids: CASRMWETKNIQYF. The CDR3 DNA is TGTGCCAGCAGAATGTGGGAGACCAAAAACATTCAGTACTTC.